The TCR beta chain under discussion was sequenced for a study of cytomegalovirus exposure and HLA in healthy donors. The PCR made use of 60 Vbeta and 13 Jbeta primers. TCRdb keeps only in-frame clones here, not all; method: immunoSEQ multiplex PCR. The sample records 150,000 to 200,000 clones, over 75% being singletons. Germline assignment: CDR1 MDHEN and CDR2 SYDVKM. The CDR3 spans 15 residues. V lost 2 bases and J lost 2; bases outside the gene matches: 4. The V call is TRBV28, the J call TRBJ2-5; TRBD2 matches 8 bases. The clonotype was recovered from a man aged 55 to 70 in good health and CMV-seronegative. The sequenced sample was PBMCs. This chain's CDR3 is CASSLRRGDQETQYF. The DNA for the CDR3 is TGTGCCAGCAGTTTACGGCGGGGGGATCAAGAGACCCAGTACTTC.